This entry lists 3 T cell receptor beta chains sequenced from one sample in a study of T cells in Graves' hyperthyroidism and ophthalmopathy. TCR beta CDR3 regions were amplified from RNA transcripts. A set of HTBI primers served as the primers for a first-round RT-PCR of the TCR CDR3. A single record per CDR3 protein comes from TCRdb applying MiXCR to the multiplex PCR reads. The data hold roughly 420,000 distinct CDR3 sequences, with 15% to 19% observed a single time. The sequenced sample was blood. The receptors here all came from a woman aged 18 to 35 with Graves' hyperthyroidism.

This clonotype was seen ten or more times. The V call is TRBV20-1, the J call TRBJ1-2; D call uncertain. The CDR3 covers 13 residues. Trimming took 2 bases from V and 5 from J, leaving 12 bases between them. In germline, CDR1 is DFQATT, CDR2 SNEGSKA (reference sequence). The CDR3 coding sequence is TGCAGTGCTAGATTCGTGGGTTCTTATGGCTACACCTTC. Encoded protein: CSARFVGSYGYTF.

This clonotype has at least ten counts. V is TRBV24-1 and J is TRBJ2-1; tentative D call: TRBD2 (5 bases). This CDR3 has 17 residues. Germline V gene data show CDR1 as KGHDR and CDR2 as SFDVKD. With 4 bases removed from V and 3 bases from J, the gap between germline ends came to 18 bases. CDR3 bases: TGTGCCACCAGTGACCCTGGCTCGAAGCGGAACTACAATGAGCAGTTCTTC. This translates into CATSDPGSKRNYNEQFF.

Notes on this clonotype: This may be a read error, as it is one base from a much larger clone. The CDR3 loop is CASSPRGAPFKVYEQYF. The CDR3, as DNA: TGTGCCAGCAGCCCTCGAGGGGCTCCCTTTAAGGTCTACGAGCAGTACTTC. The chain links TRBV7-8 to TRBJ2-7; D could derive from TRBD1 or TRBD2 (5 bases each). The CDR3 extends over 17 amino acids. Germline V gene lookup returns CDR1 SGHVS and CDR2 FQNEAQ. V lost 5 bases to trimming and J lost 3 bases, with 23 bases between them. The whole variable domain, filled in from reference TRBV7-8 and TRBJ2-7, reads GAGVSQSPRYKVAKRGQDVALRCDPISGHVSLFWYQQALGQGPEFLTYFQNEAQLDKSGLPSDRFFAERPEGSVSTLKIQRTQQEDSAVYLCASSPRGAPFKVYEQYFGPGTRLTVT.